This TCR beta chain emerged from a study of T cells in women clearing cervical HPV infection. Study in general: Cases were women with histologically confirmed HPV16-related CIN3 or worse, including 2 invasive cancers. Controls gave blood once infection was undetectable; cases at lesion identification.

All participants had a single incident cervical HPV16 infection, and prevalent HPV16 infections were excluded. MY09/MY11 PCR detected cervical HPV DNA; dot-blot assigned genotypes. Germline V gene lookup returns CDR1 SEHNR and CDR2 FQNEAQ (reference sequence). This CDR3 has 15 residues. To note about this clone: The read stops 3 residues short of the end of the CDR3; the missing end is completed from the germline J gene.

Measured with immunoSEQ multiplex PCR; TCRdb has only the in-frame clones, and not every one. Its table records tens of thousands of clones. J is TRBJ1-2 and V is TRBV7-9; 9 positions agree with TRBD1. The source is a woman aged 18-69 years with a cervical HPV16 infection that either progressed to CIN3+ or cleared (not recorded which). Sequencing was carried out using blood buffy coat. The sequenced part of the CDR3 DNA is TGTGCCAGCAGCCGACAGGGGGTCGTAGGGGAGGAC. Residues: CASSRQGVVGED. The CDR3 reads in full as CASSRQGVVGEDYTF.